The source of this T cell receptor beta chain is a study of shared clonotypes between healthy human individuals. The assay was immunoSEQ multiplex PCR, and TCRdb's table has in-frame clones only and misses some. The sample has roughly 640,000 clones, around 97% seen once. About this clone: Its target is unknown.

Findings and limits, study-wide: Clonotype sharing among donors, it was expected, would be affected by sequencing depth. Researchers found naive subsets generally carried larger estimated richness than memory subsets. Between a handful of donors, naive CD4 clonotypes were shared at a level of about 5%.

CDR1 and CDR2 from the germline V gene are SGHTA and FQGNSA. V lost 3 bases and J lost 1; bases outside the gene matches: 6. This CDR3 is built from 16 residues. This TCR was sampled from a woman aged 30 to 39 in good health. The V and J genes are TRBV7-2 and TRBJ2-1, with 7 bases fitting TRBD2. Sequences were obtained from naive CD4+ T cells sorted from blood. The subset denotes: CD45RA+ positively selected. CDR3 amino acids: CASSLGSSGSYNEQFF. CDR3 bases: TGTGCCAGCAGCTTGGGTTCTAGCGGATCCTACAATGAGCAGTTCTTC. Complete variable domain (other parts from reference TRBV7-2 and TRBJ2-1): GAGVSQSPSNKVTEKGKDVELRCDPISGHTALYWYRQSLGQGLEFLIYFQGNSAPDKSGLPSDRFSAERTGGSVSTLTIQRTQQEDSAVYLCASSLGSSGSYNEQFFGPGTRLTVL.